The clone carrying this T cell receptor (beta chain) was seen ten or more times. Its ends do not fully match the called genes, so a read error is possible. This specimen belongs to a study of human T cells and chemical hapten exposure. One entry per CDR3 protein, called by TCRdb with MiXCR from the RACE reads. This table holds around 100,000 distinct CDR3 sequences, 10% to 14% found once. The germline gives CDR1 LGHDT, CDR2 YNNKEL (reference sequence). This CDR3 comprises 12 residues. Time point noted: pre-sensitization, week 0. As for treatment: therapeutic diphenylcyclopropenone sensitization with weekly scalp DPC.

This specimen consisted of whole blood, obtained in connection with sensitization to the hapten diphenylcyclopropenone (DPC). This clonotype was sampled from a woman aged 60-70 years with alopecia areata. Some clones in this sample may be carry-over from other donors' samples. This chain links TRBV3-1 with TRBJ1-2; D remains ambiguous. CDR3 residues: CASSLPGAGYIF. In DNA, the CDR3 is TGTGCCAGCAGCCTACCCGGCGCGGGCTACATCTTC.